The clone carrying this TCR beta chain was counted at least ten times. What it binds is not known. This sample stems from a study of T-cell reconstitution after alpha-beta-depleted transplantation in children. Findings and limits, study-wide: T-cell numbers and diversity one year post-transplant derived largely from freshly generated T cells. Elevated TCRbeta diversity at day 60 was traced, in some patients, to surviving recipient T cells and thymic progenitors. About two months after transplant, alpha-beta T cells reportedly came from several hundred expanded graft clones.

Library preparation (for TCRbeta) was performed with unique molecular identifiers. A single record per CDR3 protein comes from TCRdb applying MiXCR to the PCR reads. The data contain just over 200,000 distinct CDR3 sequences, roughly 8.3% of them seen just once; the ten biggest clones take up roughly 36%. Germline loops: CDR1 LGHDT, CDR2 YNNKEL (reference sequence). CDR3 length: 13 amino acids. Trimming removed 1 base from V and 8 bases from J, with 8 bases in between. The sample here was PBMCs, mostly from graft donor cells, taken 360 days after TCRalphabeta/CD19-depleted stem cell transplant. This TCR derives from a male patient aged 2 to 10 who had a stem cell transplant for acute myeloid leukemia, so the T cells may come from the graft donor. The chain couples TRBV3-1 to TRBJ1-4; D unresolved. CDR3 DNA: TGTGCCAGCAGCCAAGGCCAGGAAGAAAAACTGTTTTTT. Translated, it gives CASSQGQEEKLFF.